One and the same sample provided the 27 T cell receptor beta chains below, sequenced in a study of T cells in Graves' hyperthyroidism and ophthalmopathy (dated by TCRdb to about 2019). The method was multiplex PCR. The run used an Illumina HiSeq 2000. TCR beta CDR3 regions were amplified from RNA transcripts. The TCR CDR3 was subjected to a first round of RT-PCR using the HTBI primer set and the Qiagen OneStep RT-PCR kit. Clones were called with MiXCR by TCRdb after fastp trimmed the public reads at Q25, and only in-frame beta chains were retained. Rows merge per CDR3 protein into single entries with the most common DNA and genes. The sample table shows roughly 360,000 distinct CDR3 sequences, and approximately 12% are seen once. The biggest ten clones account for less than 25% of the sample. Source material: blood. The receptors originated from a young man with Graves' hyperthyroidism that later progressed to Graves' ophthalmopathy.

This clonotype was recorded many times. The chain is built from TRBV24-1 and TRBJ2-1, with TRBD2 matching over 11 bases. The CDR3 extends over 17 amino acids. Trimming removed 2 bases from V and 4 bases from J; junction bases left unmatched: 6. Germline V lookup: CDR1 KGHDR, CDR2 SFDVKD. The CDR3 DNA reads as TGTGCCACCAGTGATTCCTCCGGGACTAGCGGATACAATGAGCAGTTCTTC. This encodes CATSDSSGTSGYNEQFF.

This clonotype was detected only a few times. V and J are TRBV24-1 and TRBJ2-1; the match to TRBD2 covers 10 bases. The CDR3 runs to 15 residues. Losses at the gene ends were 8 bases for V and 4 bases for J; bases not matched to a gene: 7. Germline V CDR1 and CDR2: KGHDR, SFDVKD. The CDR3: CATIKLAGEYNEQFF. The DNA of the CDR3 is TGTGCCACCATAAAGCTAGCGGGGGAGTACAATGAGCAGTTCTTC.

This clonotype appeared a few times. The chain links TRBV7-9 to TRBJ2-7; possible D gene TRBD1, 5 bases. The CDR3 length is 15 residues. Germline V gene data show CDR1 as SEHNR and CDR2 as FQNEAQ (reference sequence). V lost 1 base to trimming and J lost 3 bases, with 13 bases between them. CDR3 in DNA: TGTGCCAGCAGCTTAGGGCTAGGGGATGGCTACGAGCAGTACTTC. This translates into CASSLGLGDGYEQYF.

In this sample, this clonotype turned up many times. This rearrangement joins TRBV6-1 to TRBJ1-1; D is undetermined. The CDR3 contains 15 residues. Looked up from germline, CDR1 is MNHNS and CDR2 is SASEGT. Trimming removed 6 bases at V and 5 bases at J, with 19 bases between. The CDR3 reads CASRDDTLARTEAFF. CDR3 coding DNA: TGTGCCAGCAGAGACGACACCCTAGCGAGGACTGAAGCTTTCTTT.

The chain's CDR3 is CAIEGQGATDTQYF. The CDR3 DNA reads as TGTGCCATCGAGGGCCAGGGTGCAACAGATACGCAGTATTTT. The rearrangement links TRBV10-3 to TRBJ2-3; TRBD1 or TRBD2 may be the D gene (5 bases each). Germline CDR1 reads ENHRY; CDR2 reads SYGVKD. The CDR3 is 14 residues long. Trimming removed 8 bases from V and 3 bases from J, with 15 bases in between.

This clonotype was found many times. The chain combines TRBV20-1 with TRBJ2-3; no clear D. Germline CDR1 and CDR2: DFQATT and SNEGSKA (reference sequence). Trimming cost V 5 bases and J 0 bases, with 15 bases left between them. This CDR3 has 15 residues. The CDR3 DNA follows: TGCAGTGCTGAGACTTGGAGCTCTAGCACAGATACGCAGTATTTT. It yields the protein CSAETWSSSTDTQYF.

In its sample, this clonotype was seen many times. The chain combines TRBV2 with TRBJ2-7, with D tentatively TRBD1 (6 bases). With 6 bases removed from V and 0 bases from J, the gap between germline ends came to 9 bases. Germline V gene lookup returns CDR1 SNHLY and CDR2 FYNNEI. The CDR3 is made up of 13 amino acids. In DNA, the CDR3 is TGTGCCAGCAGGCAGGACAGCTCCTACGAGCAGTACTTC. This translates into CASRQDSSYEQYF.

Many counts were recorded for this clonotype. This sequence joins TRBV4-1 and TRBJ1-5; no reliable D call. Trimming removed 1 base from V and 1 base from J, with 8 bases in between. Germline V CDR1 and CDR2: MGHRA, YSYEKL. The CDR3 sequence is 15 residues long. The DNA of the CDR3 is TGCGCCAGCAGCCAAGTCGTGGGGAGCAATCAGCCCCAGCATTTT. It yields the protein CASSQVVGSNQPQHF.

In this sample, this clonotype turned up many times. The chain's CDR3 is CASSQDLVQTTEAFF. The CDR3 nucleotides read TGCGCCAGCAGCCAAGATCTGGTACAGACCACTGAAGCTTTCTTT. The chain has TRBV4-1 and TRBJ1-1, with unresolved D. The CDR3 runs 15 residues. Between the trimmed V and J ends, which lost 0 bases and 4 bases, there was a span of 12 bases. CDR1 MGHRA and CDR2 YSYEKL come from the germline V gene.

The gene calls are TRBV5-1 and TRBJ1-1; TRBD1 agrees at 10 bases. This CDR3 is built from 16 residues. Trimming at V came to 2 bases and at J to 6 bases, leaving 10 bases not matched to a gene. CDR1 and CDR2 from the germline V gene are SGHRS and YFSETQ. Here the CDR3 reads CASSFNPGQGIPEAFF. Written as DNA, the CDR3 is TGCGCCAGCAGCTTTAATCCGGGACAGGGGATCCCTGAAGCTTTCTTT.

This clonotype was seen ten or more times. This chain links TRBV12-5 with TRBJ2-1, with 9 positions matching TRBD1. The V gene end was trimmed by 0 bases and the J gene end by 1 base; junction bases not matched to a gene: 19. The germline CDR1 and CDR2 sequences are LGHNT and FRNRAP. There are 22 residues in the CDR3. The CDR3 nucleotides read TGTGCTAGTGGTTTGGTAGTGGGTGGACAGGGGAGTTTAGGGCCATCCTACAATGAGCAGTTCTTC. It specifies CASGLVVGGQGSLGPSYNEQFF. Based on the CDR3 plus reference TRBV12-5 and TRBJ2-1, the full variable domain is DARVTQTPRHKVTEMGQEVTMRCQPILGHNTVFWYRQTMMQGLELLAYFRNRAPLDDSGMPKDRFSAEMPDATLATLKIQPSEPRDSAVYFCASGLVVGGQGSLGPSYNEQFFGPGTRLTVL.

This clonotype was seen repeatedly, ten times or more. The V gene is TRBV3-1, the J gene TRBJ2-5, with D possibly being TRBD2 (6 bases). Trimming shortened V by 1 base and J by 3 bases, and 9 bases separated the two germline ends. This CDR3 is 14 amino acids long. Germline assignment: CDR1 LGHDT and CDR2 YNNKEL (reference sequence). This chain's CDR3 is CASSQAGVEETQYF. DNA of the CDR3: TGTGCCAGCAGCCAAGCGGGGGTCGAAGAGACCCAGTACTTC.

There are a few counts of this clonotype. The chain recombines TRBV13 with TRBJ2-5, with 8 nucleotides matching TRBD1. CDR3 length: 15 amino acids. CDR1 and CDR2 (germline): PRHDT, FYEKMQ (reference sequence). J lost 2 bases, V lost 5 bases, and 7 bases had no gene match. CDR3 nucleotides: TGTGCCAGCAGCCGGGACAGGACGATTCAAGAGACCCAGTACTTC. It yields the protein CASSRDRTIQETQYF. Supplemented by reference TRBV13 and TRBJ2-5, the full variable domain reads AAGVIQSPRHLIKEKRETATLKCYPIPRHDTVYWYQQGPGQDPQFLISFYEKMQSDKGSIPDRFSAQQFSDYHSELNMSSLELGDSALYFCASSRDRTIQETQYFGPGTRLLVL.

The rearrangement links TRBV5-4 to TRBJ2-3; TRBD2 matches at 8 bases. The trim removed 5 bases at V and 0 bases at J, leaving 2 bases unmatched. The CDR3 runs to 14 residues. Germline-derived CDR1 and CDR2 are SGHNT and YYREEE (reference sequence). DNA of the CDR3: TGTGCCAGCAGTTCTAGCGGGAGCACAGATACGCAGTATTTT. Its protein is CASSSSGSTDTQYF.

In this sample, this clonotype turned up a few times. The chain links TRBV4-2 to TRBJ2-5; TRBD1 aligns across 8 bases. J lost 5 bases, V lost 4 bases, and 12 bases had no gene match. Germline assignment: CDR1 LGHNA and CDR2 YNFKEQ. This CDR3 contains 16 residues. The CDR3 region is CASSPGTGPQDETQYF. The DNA for the CDR3 is TGTGCCAGCAGCCCCGGGACAGGACCCCAGGACGAGACCCAGTACTTC.

Ten or more counts support this clonotype. This sequence joins TRBV28 and TRBJ1-5; no definite D call. V lost 6 bases, J lost 7 bases, and 19 bases lay in between. Germline V gives CDR1 MDHEN, CDR2 SYDVKM. CDR3 size: 15 residues. CDR3 nucleotides: TGTGCCAGCAGCCCCGACTCTACCAGGTACCAGCCCCAGCATTTT. This sequence encodes CASSPDSTRYQPQHF.

CDR3 DNA: TGTGCCAGCAGCTTAACCCAGGGTGGCTATGGCTACACCTTC. As protein: CASSLTQGGYGYTF. The V call is TRBV7-2, the J call TRBJ1-2, with D possibly TRBD1 on 5 matching bases. V gave up 2 bases and J gave up 4 bases, with 11 bases separating them. CDR3 length: 14 residues. The germline gives CDR1 SGHTA, CDR2 FQGNSA.

This clonotype was observed many times. This chain links TRBV12-3 or TRBV12-4 with TRBJ1-5, with D uncertain. The V and J ends lost 2 bases and 6 bases respectively, with 5 bases between them. This CDR3 comprises 12 residues. DNA of the CDR3: TGTGCCAGCAGTTTATGGGGTCAGCCCCAGCATTTT. Its translation: CASSLWGQPQHF.

The table lists this clonotype with a count of one. J is TRBJ1-2 and V is TRBV12-3 or TRBV12-4; D not certain. The CDR3 covers 12 residues. Trimming pared 2 bases from V and 8 bases from J, leaving 9 bases between. DNA of the CDR3: TGTGCCAGCAGTTTAATTGGGTGGGGCTACACCTTC. As protein: CASSLIGWGYTF.

The DNA of the CDR3 is TGTGCCAGTAGTATAGGGGACAGCTCCTACGAGCAGTACTTC. Encoded protein: CASSIGDSSYEQYF. The genes are TRBV19 and TRBJ2-7, with 7 positions matching TRBD1. The germline V gene has CDR1 LNHDA and CDR2 SQIVND (reference sequence). V dropped 1 base and J dropped 0; count of bases not matched to a gene: 0. The CDR3 length is 14 residues.

This clonotype was counted many times. The chain links TRBV5-6 to TRBJ1-1, with a tentative D call TRBD1 (6 bases). This CDR3 comprises 14 residues. Germline CDR1 and CDR2: SGHDT and YYEEEE. V was shortened by 4 bases and J by 5 bases, with 15 bases between the two germline ends. In DNA form, the CDR3 reads TGTGCCAGCAGCGTACAACAGGGTTGGACTGAAGCTTTCTTT. Its protein is CASSVQQGWTEAFF.

This clonotype was recorded many times. The rearrangement uses TRBV7-9 and TRBJ1-2; no reliable D call. Trimming pared 4 bases from V and 8 bases from J, leaving 8 bases between. This CDR3 is built from 11 residues. Per germline, CDR1 SEHNR and CDR2 FQNEAQ (reference sequence). CDR3 loop: CASSSPQGYTF. The CDR3 DNA reads TGTGCCAGCAGCTCGCCCCAAGGCTACACCTTC.

Ten or more counts support this clonotype. This chain joins TRBV20-1 and TRBJ2-7, with D perhaps TRBD1 (6 bases). V lost 5 bases to trimming and J lost 3 bases, with 14 bases between them. The CDR3 covers 13 residues. CDR1 is DFQATT and CDR2 is SNEGSKA in the germline V gene (reference sequence). The chain's CDR3 is CSAGSGVLYEQYF. As DNA, the CDR3 is TGCAGTGCTGGATCAGGGGTTCTCTACGAGCAGTACTTC.

Concerning this clonotype itself: A single base separates this from a much larger clone, so it may be a read error. The V call is TRBV12-3 or TRBV12-4, the J call TRBJ2-2, with D possibly matching TRBD1 (6 bases). The CDR3 has 17 amino acids. Trimming stripped 1 base from V and 4 bases from J, with 16 bases between. CDR3 sequence reads: CASSLGGTGWSTGELFF. Written as DNA, the CDR3 is TGTGCCAGCAGTTTAGGTGGCACAGGGTGGAGCACCGGGGAGCTGTTTTTT.

This clonotype was detected a few times. The V call is TRBV7-9, the J call TRBJ2-1; D is possibly TRBD1 (6 bases). The CDR3 runs 16 residues. Germline V gene data show CDR1 as SEHNR and CDR2 as FQNEAQ (reference sequence). Trimming removed 1 base at V and 8 bases at J, with 18 bases between. In DNA form, the CDR3 reads TGTGCCAGCAGCTTAGTAAGGGGGTTAGCGTCTGATGAGCAGTTCTTC. Residues: CASSLVRGLASDEQFF.

This clonotype was counted many times. V and J are TRBV7-7 and TRBJ2-5; the match to TRBD2 covers 10 bases. This CDR3 region has 15 residues. Germline CDR1 is SSHAT and CDR2 is FNYEAQ (reference sequence). Trimming at V came to 0 bases and at J to 2 bases, leaving 0 bases not matched to a gene. The chain's CDR3 is CASSLALAGQETQYF. The CDR3 nucleotides read TGTGCCAGCAGCTTAGCACTAGCGGGGCAAGAGACCCAGTACTTC.

The chain links TRBV4-1 to TRBJ2-1; 10 bases match TRBD1. V dropped 0 bases and J dropped 5; count of bases not matched to a gene: 4. Germline-derived CDR1 and CDR2 are MGHRA and YSYEKL. This CDR3 has 16 amino acids. DNA of the CDR3: TGCGCCAGCAGCCAAGAAGGGGGGACAGGGGACAATGAGCAGTTCTTC. It encodes CASSQEGGTGDNEQFF.